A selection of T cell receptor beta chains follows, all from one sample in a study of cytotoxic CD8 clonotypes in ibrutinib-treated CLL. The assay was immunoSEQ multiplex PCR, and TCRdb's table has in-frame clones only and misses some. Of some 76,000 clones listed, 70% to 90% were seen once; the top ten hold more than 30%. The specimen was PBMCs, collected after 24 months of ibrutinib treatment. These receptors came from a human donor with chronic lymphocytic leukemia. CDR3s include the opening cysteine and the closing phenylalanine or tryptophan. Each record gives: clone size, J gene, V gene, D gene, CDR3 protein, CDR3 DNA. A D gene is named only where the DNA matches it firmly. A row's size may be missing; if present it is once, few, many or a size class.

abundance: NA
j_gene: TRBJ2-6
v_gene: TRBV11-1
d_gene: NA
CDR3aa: CASSSDRSSGANVLTF
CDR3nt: TGTGCCAGCAGCTCGGACCGATCCTCTGGGGCCAACGTCCTGACTTTC

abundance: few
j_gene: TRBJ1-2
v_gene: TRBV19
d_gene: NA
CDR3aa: CASSIWGPYGYTF
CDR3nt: TGTGCCAGTAGTATTTGGGGACCTTATGGCTACACCTTC

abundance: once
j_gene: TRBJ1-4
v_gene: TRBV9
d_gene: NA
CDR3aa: CASSATGSRPGKLFF
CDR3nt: TGTGCCAGCAGCGCGACAGGTTCGCGGCCGGGGAAACTGTTTTTT

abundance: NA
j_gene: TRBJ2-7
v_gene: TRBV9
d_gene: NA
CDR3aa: CASSVGDFSYEQYF
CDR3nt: TGTGCCAGCAGCGTAGGAGACTTCTCCTACGAGCAGTACTTC

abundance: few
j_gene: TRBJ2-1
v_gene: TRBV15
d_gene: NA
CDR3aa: CATSRDTSSYNEQFF
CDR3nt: TGTGCCACCAGCAGAGATACGAGCTCCTACAATGAGCAGTTCTTC

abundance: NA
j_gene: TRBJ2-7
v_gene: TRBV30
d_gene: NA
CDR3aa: CAWSKVRLGLEQYF
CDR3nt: TGTGCCTGGAGTAAGGTCCGACTAGGCCTCGAGCAGTACTTC

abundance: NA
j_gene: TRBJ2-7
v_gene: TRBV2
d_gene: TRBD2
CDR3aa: CASNLAAYSYEQYF
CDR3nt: TGTGCCAGCAACCTAGCGGCATACTCCTACGAGCAGTACTTC

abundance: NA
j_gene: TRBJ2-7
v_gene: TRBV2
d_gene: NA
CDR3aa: CATQGGPRYEQYF
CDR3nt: TGTGCCACCCAGGGGGGACCCCGTTACGAGCAGTACTTC

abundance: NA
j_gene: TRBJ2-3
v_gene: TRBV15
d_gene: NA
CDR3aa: CATSSVEQSRGYTQYF
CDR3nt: TGTGCCACCAGCAGCGTAGAACAATCTAGGGGATATACGCAGTATTTT

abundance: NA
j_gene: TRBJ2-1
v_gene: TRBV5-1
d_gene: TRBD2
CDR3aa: CASSLGGTSAFNEQFF
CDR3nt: TGCGCCAGCAGCTTGGGGGGGACTAGCGCTTTCAATGAGCAGTTCTTC

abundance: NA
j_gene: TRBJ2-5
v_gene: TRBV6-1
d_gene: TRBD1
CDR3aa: CASSRQGWETQYF
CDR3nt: TGTGCCAGCAGCAGACAGGGATGGGAGACCCAGTACTTC

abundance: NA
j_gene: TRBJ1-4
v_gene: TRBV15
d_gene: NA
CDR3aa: CATSSFRDPNEKLFF
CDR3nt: TGTGCCACCAGCAGCTTCCGGGACCCAAATGAAAAACTGTTTTTT

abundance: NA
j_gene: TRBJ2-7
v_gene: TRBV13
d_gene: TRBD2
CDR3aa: CASSLVGTTLAGAPPLHEQYF
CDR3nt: TGTGCCAGCAGCTTAGTTGGAACCACGCTAGCGGGGGCTCCCCCGTTGCACGAGCAGTACTTC

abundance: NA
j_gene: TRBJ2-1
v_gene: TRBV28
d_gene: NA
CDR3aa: CASRFPGGGYNEQFF
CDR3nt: TGTGCCAGCAGGTTCCCCGGGGGCGGCTACAATGAGCAGTTCTTC

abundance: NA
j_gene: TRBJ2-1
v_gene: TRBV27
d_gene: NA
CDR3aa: CASSQAITGILVNEQFF
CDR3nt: TGTGCCAGCAGCCAAGCAATAACAGGGATCTTGGTCAATGAGCAGTTCTTC

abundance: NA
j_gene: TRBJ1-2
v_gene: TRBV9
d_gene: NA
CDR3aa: CASSVSGGTPYGYTF
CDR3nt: TGTGCCAGCAGCGTCTCCGGCGGGACACCCTATGGCTACACCTTC

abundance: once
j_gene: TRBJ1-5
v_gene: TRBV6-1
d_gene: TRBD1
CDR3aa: CASKDRVFSNQPQHF
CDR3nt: TGTGCCAGCAAAGACAGGGTATTTAGCAATCAGCCCCAGCATTTT

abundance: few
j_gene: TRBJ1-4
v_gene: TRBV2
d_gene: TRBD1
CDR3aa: CASSVWTGTNEKLFF
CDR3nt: TGTGCCAGCAGTGTATGGACAGGAACTAATGAAAAACTGTTTTTT

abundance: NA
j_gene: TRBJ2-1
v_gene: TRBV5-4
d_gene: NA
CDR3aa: CASSPRGRGVVGPYNEQFF
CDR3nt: TGTGCCAGCAGTCCAAGGGGGCGCGGGGTTGTGGGACCTTACAATGAGCAGTTCTTC

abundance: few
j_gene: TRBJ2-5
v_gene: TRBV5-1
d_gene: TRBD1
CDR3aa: CASSGPGQGARETQYF
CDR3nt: TGCGCCAGCAGCGGACCTGGACAGGGGGCAAGAGAGACCCAGTACTTC

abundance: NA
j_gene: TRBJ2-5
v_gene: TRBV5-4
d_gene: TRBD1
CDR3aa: CASSRGQGQGDKRSQYF
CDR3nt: TGTGCCAGCAGCCGGGGACAGGGGCAGGGAGATAAGAGATCCCAGTACTTC

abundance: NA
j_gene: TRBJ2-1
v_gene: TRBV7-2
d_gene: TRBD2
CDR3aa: CASSATSGPYNEQFF
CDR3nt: TGTGCCAGCAGCGCCACTAGCGGGCCCTACAATGAGCAGTTCTTC

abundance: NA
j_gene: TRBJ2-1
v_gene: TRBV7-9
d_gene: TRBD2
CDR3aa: CASSFLLGGSTLGNEQFF
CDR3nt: TGTGCCAGCAGCTTTCTTTTGGGCGGGAGCACCTTAGGCAATGAGCAGTTCTTC

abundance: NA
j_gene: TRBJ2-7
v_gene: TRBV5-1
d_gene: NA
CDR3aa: CASSLEATYEQYF
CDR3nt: TGCGCCAGCAGCTTGGAGGCGACGTACGAGCAGTACTTC

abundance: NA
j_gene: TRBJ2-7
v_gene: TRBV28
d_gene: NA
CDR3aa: CASSLAETSYEQYF
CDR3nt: TGTGCCAGCAGTTTAGCGGAGACCTCCTACGAGCAGTACTTC

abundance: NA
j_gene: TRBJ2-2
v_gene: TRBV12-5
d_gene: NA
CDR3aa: CASGLGNSLDGELFF
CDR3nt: TGTGCTAGTGGTTTGGGAAACAGTCTGGACGGGGAGCTGTTTTTT

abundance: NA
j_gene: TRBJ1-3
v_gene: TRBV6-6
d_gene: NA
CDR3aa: CASSYSQVADTIYF
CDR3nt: TGTGCCAGCAGTTACTCGCAGGTTGCGGACACCATATATTTT

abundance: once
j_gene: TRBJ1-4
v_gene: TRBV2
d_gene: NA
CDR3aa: CASSGGVRLFF
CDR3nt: TGTGCCAGCAGTGGGGGGGTCAGGCTGTTTTTT

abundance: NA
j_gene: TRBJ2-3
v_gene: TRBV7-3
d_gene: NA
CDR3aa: CASSLQQADTQYF
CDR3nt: TGTGCCAGCAGCTTACAACAGGCGGATACGCAGTATTTT

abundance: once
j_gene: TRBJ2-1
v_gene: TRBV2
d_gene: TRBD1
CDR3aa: CASSEEAGGNEQFF
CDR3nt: TGTGCCAGCAGTGAGGAGGCAGGGGGAAATGAGCAGTTCTTC

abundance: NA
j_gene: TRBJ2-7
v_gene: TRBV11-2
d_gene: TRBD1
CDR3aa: CASSFGTGGMFTYEQYF
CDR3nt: TGTGCCAGCAGCTTTGGGACAGGGGGAATGTTTACTTACGAGCAGTACTTC

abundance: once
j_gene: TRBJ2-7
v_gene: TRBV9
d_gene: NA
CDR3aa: CASSVGVSDNYEQYF
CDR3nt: TGTGCCAGCAGCGTAGGCGTCAGCGACAACTACGAGCAGTACTTC

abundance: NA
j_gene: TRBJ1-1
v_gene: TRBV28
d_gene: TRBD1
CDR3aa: CASTIGQGRMNTEAFF
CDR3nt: TGTGCCAGCACCATCGGACAGGGAAGGATGAACACTGAAGCTTTCTTT